The 20 T cell receptor beta chains below were found in one sample sequenced in a study of blood T cells in healthy people across ages. PCR was performed a second time for roughly 7 to 11 cycles using a sample-barcoded 5' primer and a J-beta primer mix. MiXCR was run by TCRdb on the 5' RACE reads, yielding one entry per CDR3 protein. The sample lists 700,000 or so distinct CDR3 sequences, 22% occurring once. The material sequenced was blood. All receptors derive from a man between 65 and 85 years old in good health.

V gene TRBV6-6 combines with J gene TRBJ2-3, with D possibly called TRBD1 or TRBD2 (5 bases each). Germline CDR1 and CDR2: MNHNY and SVGAGI (reference sequence). This CDR3 is built from 16 residues. Trimming removed 7 bases at V and 1 base at J, with 18 bases between. The CDR3 region is CASTLTGDLGTDTQYF. The CDR3, as DNA: TGTGCCAGCACCCTTACCGGGGACCTCGGCACAGATACGCAGTATTTT.

Only a few counts were recorded for this clonotype. The gene calls are TRBV20-1 and TRBJ2-4; D not certain. V lost 0 bases and J lost 3, with 12 bases in between. This CDR3 is 15 amino acids long. Germline CDR1 is DFQATT and CDR2 is SNEGSKA (reference sequence). The chain's CDR3 is CSARDGRQHKNIQYF. The CDR3, as DNA: TGCAGTGCTAGAGACGGGCGGCAGCACAAAAACATTCAGTACTTC.

The chain couples TRBV9 to TRBJ2-2; D unclear. The germline CDR1 and CDR2 sequences are SGDLS and YYNGEE. V dropped 4 bases and J dropped 7 bases, with 11 bases sitting between them. CDR3 length: 13 residues. The CDR3 coding sequence is TGTGCCAGCAGCCTTAGACCGTTCGGGGAGCTGTTTTTT. This translates into CASSLRPFGELFF.

The V call is TRBV11-2, the J call TRBJ2-3, with D possibly TRBD1 on 6 matching bases. Germline V gives CDR1 SGHAT, CDR2 FQNNGV. With 5 bases removed from V and 3 bases from J, the gap between germline ends came to 15 bases. The CDR3 has 15 residues. The CDR3 is CASSPNRVGTDTQYF. The CDR3 region has the DNA TGTGCCAGCAGCCCCAACAGGGTAGGGACAGATACGCAGTATTTT.

In nucleotides, the CDR3 is TGTGCCAGCAGTTTTTTCGCTAGCGGGAGTACCCAAGAGACCCAGTACTTC. It yields the protein CASSFFASGSTQETQYF. V gene TRBV28 combines with J gene TRBJ2-5, with 10 bases that match TRBD2. Per the germline V gene, CDR1 is MDHEN and CDR2 is SYDVKM. The CDR3 is made up of 17 amino acids. V lost 3 bases and J lost 1; bases outside the gene matches: 8.

V gene TRBV7-8 combines with J gene TRBJ2-3; D gene uncertain. The CDR3 extends over 11 amino acids. Germline V gene sequence: CDR1 SGHVS, CDR2 FQNEAQ. V lost 0 bases to trimming and J lost 13 bases, with 8 bases between them. CDR3 DNA: TGTGCCAGCAGCTTAGCCGGAGAGGAGTATTTT. Its protein is CASSLAGEEYF. Full variable domain (remainder filled in from reference TRBV7-8 and TRBJ2-3): GAGVSQSPRYKVAKRGQDVALRCDPISGHVSLFWYQQALGQGPEFLTYFQNEAQLDKSGLPSDRFFAERPEGSVSTLKIQRTQQEDSAVYLCASSLAGEEYFGPGTRLTVL.

CDR3 in DNA: TGCAGTGCTAGCGGGGACAGGTCTAACACTGAAGCTTTCTTT. As protein: CSASGDRSNTEAFF. The chain is built from TRBV20-1 and TRBJ1-1; the match to TRBD1 covers 8 bases. This CDR3 region has 14 residues. Germline-derived CDR1 and CDR2 are DFQATT and SNEGSKA (reference sequence). The ends lost 3 bases at V and 2 bases at J; junction bases unmatched: 5.

This clonotype was found a few times. V usage is TRBV25-1 and J usage is TRBJ2-5, with D hard to call. The CDR3 length is 13 residues. CDR1 and CDR2 from the germline V gene are MGHDK and SYGVNS. V was pared by 3 bases and J by 5 bases, with 10 bases between. This CDR3 is CASSDSAKETQYF. CDR3 coding DNA: TGTGCCAGCAGTGACTCAGCCAAGGAGACCCAGTACTTC.

The chain links TRBV7-6 to TRBJ1-1; maybe TRBD1 (6 bases). Germline V CDR1 and CDR2: SGHVS, FNYEAQ. V was pared by 2 bases and J by 5 bases, with 15 bases between. This CDR3 has 15 residues. CDR3 DNA: TGTGCCAGCAGCTTAAGGGGGGGGTGGGGTACTGAAGCTTTCTTT. Translating it yields CASSLRGGWGTEAFF.

This clonotype was seen only a few times. The J gene is TRBJ2-5, the V gene TRBV6-1; maybe TRBD2 (5 bases). The germline V gene has CDR1 MNHNS and CDR2 SASEGT. The germline V and J ends were trimmed by 7 bases and 3 bases, with 15 bases remaining between them. The CDR3 length is 14 residues. The CDR3 DNA reads TGTGCCAGCAAAATGGGGAGTGAGAAAGAGACCCAGTACTTC. As protein: CASKMGSEKETQYF.

This chain links TRBV6-5 with TRBJ2-5, with no clear D. Trimming removed 8 bases from V and 0 bases from J, with 10 bases in between. This CDR3 is built from 13 residues. Per the germline V gene, CDR1 is MNHEY and CDR2 is SVGAGI. The CDR3 region is CASLVRYQETQYF. For the CDR3, the DNA is TGTGCCAGCCTGGTCCGCTACCAAGAGACCCAGTACTTC.

The genes are TRBV5-5 and TRBJ2-3, with D unresolved. V lost 0 bases, J lost 1 base, and 6 bases lay in between. CDR1 is SGHKS, CDR2 YYEKEE, per germline (reference sequence). There are 14 residues in the CDR3. CDR3 sequence: CASSLARRTDTQYF. The CDR3 DNA sequence: TGTGCCAGCAGCTTGGCAAGACGCACAGATACGCAGTATTTT.

J is TRBJ2-1 and V is TRBV20-1, with 15 bases aligning to TRBD2. The ends lost 1 base at V and 7 bases at J; junction bases unmatched: 5. The V gene's germline CDR1 is DFQATT and CDR2 SNEGSKA (reference sequence). The CDR3 is made up of 16 amino acids. CDR3: CSARAPGTSGRNEQFF. DNA for the CDR3: TGCAGTGCTAGAGCCCCTGGGACTAGCGGGAGGAATGAGCAGTTCTTC.

This chain links TRBV6-2 or TRBV6-3 with TRBJ2-7; D not resolved. This CDR3 has 13 amino acids. Germline V CDR1 and CDR2: MNHEY, SVGEGT. Trimming cost V 2 bases and J 7 bases, with 12 bases left between them. In DNA, the CDR3 is TGTGCCAGCAGTTACCCCCTTAGTGGTGAGCAGTACGTC. Its protein product is CASSYPLSGEQYV.

In its sample, this clonotype was seen a few times. The V gene is TRBV3-1, the J gene TRBJ2-4; a possible D gene is TRBD1 (5 bases). The V gene's germline CDR1 is LGHDT and CDR2 YNNKEL (reference sequence). CDR3 length equals 15 residues. Trimming took off 5 bases at V and 2 bases at J, with 13 bases between the two ends. The CDR3 sequence is CASSRVAGTKNIQYF. For the CDR3, the DNA is TGTGCCAGCAGCAGGGTAGCAGGGACCAAAAACATTCAGTACTTC.

This clonotype was seen only a few times. The rearrangement joins TRBV15 to TRBJ2-7; D gene ambiguous. The CDR3 extends over 15 amino acids. The V end lost 0 bases, the J end lost 5 bases, and 14 bases lay between the germline ends. The germline V gene encodes CDR1 LNHNV and CDR2 YYDKDF (reference sequence). The CDR3 DNA is TGTGCCACCAGCAGAGATGCGGTGCCTTGGGACGAGCAGTACTTC. Translating it yields CATSRDAVPWDEQYF.

The rearrangement joins TRBV28 to TRBJ2-1; D is perhaps TRBD2 (6 bases). Germline lookup yields CDR1 MDHEN and CDR2 SYDVKM. V lost 6 bases to trimming and J lost 8 bases, with 26 bases between them. The CDR3 loop spans 17 amino acids. DNA for the CDR3: TGTGCCAGCAGCCTAGCGTTCGGCGACGGGGGAATGGATGAGCAGTTCTTC. Translated: CASSLAFGDGGMDEQFF.

This rearrangement joins TRBV6-5 to TRBJ1-2, with unresolved D. This CDR3 comprises 12 residues. Germline loops: CDR1 MNHEY, CDR2 SVGAGI. The V and J ends lost 7 bases and 2 bases respectively, with 8 bases between them. CDR3 sequence (DNA): TGTGCCAGCACGGACGGAAACTATGGCTACACCTTC. Its protein is CASTDGNYGYTF.

The chain is built from TRBV19 and TRBJ2-5, with 8 bases fitting TRBD1. The J call may not be correct, given that the DNA end is closer to TRBJ2-7. CDR3 size: 14 residues. Germline values: CDR1 LNHDA, CDR2 SQIVND (reference sequence). CDR3 sequence reads: CASTPGQASYEQYF. The CDR3 DNA reads TGTGCCAGTACCCCGGGACAGGCCTCCTACGAGCAGTACTTC.

This clonotype was seen a single time. The chain carries TRBV5-5 and TRBJ2-5, with 8 bases that match TRBD1. This CDR3 has 16 residues. V shed 5 bases, J shed 1 base, and the junction held 10 bases outside the gene matches. Germline V gene data show CDR1 as SGHKS and CDR2 as YYEKEE (reference sequence). CDR3 bases: TGTGCCAGCAGGGCCCCGACAGGGGCGCCCCAAGAGACCCAGTACTTC. Translated, it gives CASRAPTGAPQETQYF.